The sequence of this TCR beta chain was determined in a study of blood T cells in healthy people across ages. Study as a whole: Template switching captured about one barcoded beta molecule per two T cells.

Using a J-beta primer mix together with a sample-barcoded 5' primer, a second PCR was run for roughly 7 to 11 cycles. The yield of each sample was at least 2.5 million CDR3-containing paired-end reads. TCRdb reprocessed the 5' RACE reads with MiXCR, giving one entry per CDR3 protein. Of roughly 500,000 distinct CDR3 sequences listed, under 30% are singletons. Worth noting for this clonotype: Its target is unknown.

General study results and limits: Age brought a roughly linear fall in TCR beta diversity measured per million T cells. In these data, TCR beta diversity tracked strongly with naive T cell percentage.

The CDR3 spans 15 residues. Germline loops: CDR1 SGHRS, CDR2 YFSETQ. These data also featured in a second study, about T cells of mothers and their children.

Sequencing used blood. The chain recombines TRBV5-1 with TRBJ2-5, with TRBD1 matching over 9 bases. The J call is in doubt because the DNA end fits TRBJ2-1 better. The receptor's source is a boy between 10 and 17 years old in good health. As DNA, the CDR3 is TGCGCCAGCAGCTCCGCCGGACAGGGGTGGAATGAGCAGTTCTTC. Its protein product is CASSSAGQGWNEQFF.